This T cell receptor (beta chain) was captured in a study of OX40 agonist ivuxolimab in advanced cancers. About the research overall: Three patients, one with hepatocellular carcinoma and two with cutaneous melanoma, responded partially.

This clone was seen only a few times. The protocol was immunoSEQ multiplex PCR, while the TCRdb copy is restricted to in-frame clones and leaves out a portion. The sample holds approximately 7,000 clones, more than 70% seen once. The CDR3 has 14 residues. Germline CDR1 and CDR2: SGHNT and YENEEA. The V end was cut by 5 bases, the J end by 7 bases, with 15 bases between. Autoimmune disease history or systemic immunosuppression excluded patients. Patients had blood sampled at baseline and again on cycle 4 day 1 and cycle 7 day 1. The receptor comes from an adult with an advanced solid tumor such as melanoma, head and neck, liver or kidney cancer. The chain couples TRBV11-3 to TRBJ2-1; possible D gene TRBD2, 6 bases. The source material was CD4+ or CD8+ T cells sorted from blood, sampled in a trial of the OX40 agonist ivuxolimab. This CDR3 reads CASSLLLGGNEQFF. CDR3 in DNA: TGTGCCAGCAGCCTCCTCTTAGGAGGGAATGAGCAGTTCTTC.